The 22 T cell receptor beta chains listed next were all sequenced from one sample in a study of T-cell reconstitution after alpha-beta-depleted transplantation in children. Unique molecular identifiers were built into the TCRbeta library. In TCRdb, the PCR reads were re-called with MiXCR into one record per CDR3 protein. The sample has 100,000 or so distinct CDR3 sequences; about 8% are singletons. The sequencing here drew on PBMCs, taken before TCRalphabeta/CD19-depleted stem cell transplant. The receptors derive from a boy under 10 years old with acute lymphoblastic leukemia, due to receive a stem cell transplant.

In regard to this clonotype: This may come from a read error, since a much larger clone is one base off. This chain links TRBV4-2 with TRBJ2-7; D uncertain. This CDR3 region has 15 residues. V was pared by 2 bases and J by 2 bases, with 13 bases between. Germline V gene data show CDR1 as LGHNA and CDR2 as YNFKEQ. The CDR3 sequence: CASSQRRGGPYEQYF. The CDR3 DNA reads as TGTGCCAGCAGCCAAAGGCGAGGCGGCCCCTACGAGCAGTACTTC.

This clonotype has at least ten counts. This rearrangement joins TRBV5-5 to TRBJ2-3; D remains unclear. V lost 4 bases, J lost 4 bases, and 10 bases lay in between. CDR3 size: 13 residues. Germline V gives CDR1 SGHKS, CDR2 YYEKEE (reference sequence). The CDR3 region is CASSPGVPDTQYF. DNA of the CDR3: TGTGCCAGCAGCCCCGGCGTGCCAGATACGCAGTATTTT.

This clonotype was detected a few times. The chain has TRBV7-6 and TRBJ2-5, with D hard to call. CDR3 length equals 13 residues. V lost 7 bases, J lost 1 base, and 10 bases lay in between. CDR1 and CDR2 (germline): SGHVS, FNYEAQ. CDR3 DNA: TGTGCCAGCACCTCGACACGCCAAGAGACCCAGTACTTC. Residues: CASTSTRQETQYF.

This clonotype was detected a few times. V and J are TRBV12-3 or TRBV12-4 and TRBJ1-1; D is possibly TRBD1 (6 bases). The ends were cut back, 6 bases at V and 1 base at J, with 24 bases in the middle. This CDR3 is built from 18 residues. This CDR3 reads CASSPDPWGGQGNTEAFF. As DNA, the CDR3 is TGTGCCAGCAGCCCCGACCCCTGGGGGGGGCAGGGGAACACTGAAGCTTTCTTT.

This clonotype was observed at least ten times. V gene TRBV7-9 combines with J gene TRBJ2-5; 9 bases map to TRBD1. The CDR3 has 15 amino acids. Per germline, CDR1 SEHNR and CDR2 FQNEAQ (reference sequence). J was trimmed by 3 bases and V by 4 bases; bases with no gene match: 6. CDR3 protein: CASSSRRDREETQYF. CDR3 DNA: TGTGCCAGCAGCTCTCGCCGGGACAGGGAAGAGACCCAGTACTTC.

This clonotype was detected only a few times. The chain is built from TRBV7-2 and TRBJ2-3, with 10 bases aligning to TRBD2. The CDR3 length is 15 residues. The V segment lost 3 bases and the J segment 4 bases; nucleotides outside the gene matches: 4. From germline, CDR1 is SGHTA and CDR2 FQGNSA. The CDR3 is CASSFKRGGPDTQYF. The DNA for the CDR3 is TGTGCCAGCAGCTTCAAGCGGGGGGGCCCAGATACGCAGTATTTT.

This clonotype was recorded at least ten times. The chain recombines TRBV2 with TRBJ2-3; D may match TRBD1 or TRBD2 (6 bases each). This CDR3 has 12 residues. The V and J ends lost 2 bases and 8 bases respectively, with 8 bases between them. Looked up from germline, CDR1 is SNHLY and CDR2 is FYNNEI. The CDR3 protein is CASSERGLTQYF. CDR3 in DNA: TGTGCCAGCAGTGAACGGGGGCTTACGCAGTATTTT.

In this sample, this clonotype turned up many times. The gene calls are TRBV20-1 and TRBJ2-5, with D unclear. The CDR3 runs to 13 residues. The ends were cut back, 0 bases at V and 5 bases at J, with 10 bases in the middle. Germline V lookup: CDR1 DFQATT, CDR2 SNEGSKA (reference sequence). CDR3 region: CSARDGVRETQYF. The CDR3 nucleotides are TGCAGTGCTAGAGATGGGGTACGGGAGACCCAGTACTTC.

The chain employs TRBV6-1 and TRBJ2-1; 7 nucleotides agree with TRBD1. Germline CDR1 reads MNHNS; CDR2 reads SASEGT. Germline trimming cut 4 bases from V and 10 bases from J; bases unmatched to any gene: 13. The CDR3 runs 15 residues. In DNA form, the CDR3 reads TGTGCCAGCAGTGCCTCCCAACGACAGGGATTGGAGCAGTTCTTC. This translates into CASSASQRQGLEQFF.

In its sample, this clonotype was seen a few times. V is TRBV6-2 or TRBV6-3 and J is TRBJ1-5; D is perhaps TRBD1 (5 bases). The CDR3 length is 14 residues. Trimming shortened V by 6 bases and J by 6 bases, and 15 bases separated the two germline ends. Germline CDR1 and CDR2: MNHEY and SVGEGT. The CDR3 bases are TGTGCCAGCAGGGCAACGGGGGGGAGTCAGCCCCAGCATTTT. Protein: CASRATGGSQPQHF.

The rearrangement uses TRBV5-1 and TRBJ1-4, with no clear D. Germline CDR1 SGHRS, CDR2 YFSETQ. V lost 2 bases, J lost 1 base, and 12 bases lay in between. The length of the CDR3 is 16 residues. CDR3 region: CASSFIRGGTNEKLFF. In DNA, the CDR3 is TGCGCCAGCAGCTTCATACGGGGAGGAACTAATGAAAAACTGTTTTTT.

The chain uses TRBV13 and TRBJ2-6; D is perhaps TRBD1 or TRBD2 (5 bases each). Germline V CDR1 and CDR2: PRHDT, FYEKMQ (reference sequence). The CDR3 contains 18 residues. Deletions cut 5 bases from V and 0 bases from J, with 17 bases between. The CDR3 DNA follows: TGTGCCAGCAGCCCTAAAACGGGACGGTCCTCTGGGGCCAACGTCCTGACTTTC. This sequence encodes CASSPKTGRSSGANVLTF.

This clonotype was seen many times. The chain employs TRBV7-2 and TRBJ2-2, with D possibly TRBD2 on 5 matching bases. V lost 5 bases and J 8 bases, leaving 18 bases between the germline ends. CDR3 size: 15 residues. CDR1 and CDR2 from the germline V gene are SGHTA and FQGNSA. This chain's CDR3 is CASSPRPTGTGELFF. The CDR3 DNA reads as TGTGCCAGCAGCCCTAGGCCAACGGGAACTGGGGAGCTGTTTTTT.

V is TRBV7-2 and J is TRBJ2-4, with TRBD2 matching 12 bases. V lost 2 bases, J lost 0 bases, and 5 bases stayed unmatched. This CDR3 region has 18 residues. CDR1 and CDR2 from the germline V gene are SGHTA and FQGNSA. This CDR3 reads CASSLRLAGGVAKNIQYF. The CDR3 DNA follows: TGTGCCAGCAGCTTACGGCTAGCGGGGGGGGTAGCCAAAAACATTCAGTACTTC.

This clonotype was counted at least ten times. For the CDR3, the DNA is TGTGCCAGCAGCCAGGACAGCTCCTACGAGCAGTACTTC. It codes for CASSQDSSYEQYF. This chain uses TRBV5-6 with TRBJ2-7; tentatively, D is TRBD1 (6 bases). Germline loops: CDR1 SGHDT, CDR2 YYEEEE. The CDR3 loop spans 13 amino acids. The V end was cut by 4 bases, the J end by 0 bases, with 8 bases between.

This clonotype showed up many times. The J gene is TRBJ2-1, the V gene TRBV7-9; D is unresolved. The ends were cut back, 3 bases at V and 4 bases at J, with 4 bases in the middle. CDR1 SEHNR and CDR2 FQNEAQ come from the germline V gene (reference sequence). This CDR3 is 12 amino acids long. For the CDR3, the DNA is TGTGCCAGCAGCTTCCCTTACAATGAGCAGTTCTTC. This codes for CASSFPYNEQFF.

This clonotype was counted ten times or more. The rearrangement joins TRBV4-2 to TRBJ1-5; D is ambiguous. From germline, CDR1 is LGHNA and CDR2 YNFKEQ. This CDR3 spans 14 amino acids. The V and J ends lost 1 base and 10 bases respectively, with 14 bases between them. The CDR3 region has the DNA TGTGCCAGCAGCCAAGGCGGATCGTTAGGTCCCCAGCATTTT. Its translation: CASSQGGSLGPQHF.

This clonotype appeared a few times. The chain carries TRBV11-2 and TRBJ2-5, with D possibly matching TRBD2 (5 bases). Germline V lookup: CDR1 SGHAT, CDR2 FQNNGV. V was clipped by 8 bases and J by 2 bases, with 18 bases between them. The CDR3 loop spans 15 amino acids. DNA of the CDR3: TGTGCCAGCGCCAAAATCGGACTGATTCAAGAGACCCAGTACTTC. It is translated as CASAKIGLIQETQYF. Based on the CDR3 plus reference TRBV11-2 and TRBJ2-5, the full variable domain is EAGVAQSPRYKIIEKRQSVAFWCNPISGHATLYWYQQILGQGPKLLIQFQNNGVVDDSQLPKDRFSAERLKGVDSTLKIQPAKLEDSAVYLCASAKIGLIQETQYFGPGTRLLVL.

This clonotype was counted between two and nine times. The chain's CDR3 is CSASDSHPYEQYF. The CDR3 DNA is TGCAGTGCAAGCGACAGCCACCCCTACGAGCAGTACTTC. The chain is built from TRBV20-1 and TRBJ2-7, with D perhaps TRBD1 (5 bases). The CDR3 loop spans 13 amino acids. Looked up from germline, CDR1 is DFQATT and CDR2 is SNEGSKA (reference sequence). Trimming left V 6 bases short and J 2 bases short, with 14 bases between.

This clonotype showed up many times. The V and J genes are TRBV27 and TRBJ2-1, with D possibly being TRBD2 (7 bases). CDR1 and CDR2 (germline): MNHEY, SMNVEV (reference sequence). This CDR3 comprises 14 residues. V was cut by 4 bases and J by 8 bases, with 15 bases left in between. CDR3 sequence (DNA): TGTGCCAGCAGTTGGGGGGGCCCAGGCGATGAGCAGTTCTTC. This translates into CASSWGGPGDEQFF.

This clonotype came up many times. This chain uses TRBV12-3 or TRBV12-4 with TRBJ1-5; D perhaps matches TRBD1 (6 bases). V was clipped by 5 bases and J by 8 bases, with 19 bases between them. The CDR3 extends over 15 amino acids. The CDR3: CASSQGFEYPKPQHF. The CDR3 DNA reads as TGTGCCAGCAGTCAGGGGTTCGAGTATCCCAAGCCCCAGCATTTT.

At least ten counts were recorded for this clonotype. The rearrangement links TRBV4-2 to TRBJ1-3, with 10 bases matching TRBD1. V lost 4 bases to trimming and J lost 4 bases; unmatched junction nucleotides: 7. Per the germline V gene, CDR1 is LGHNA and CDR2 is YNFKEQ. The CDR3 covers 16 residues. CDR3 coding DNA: TGTGCCAGCAGCCTATCGGGACAGGGGCAAGGAAACACCATATATTTT. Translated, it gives CASSLSGQGQGNTIYF.